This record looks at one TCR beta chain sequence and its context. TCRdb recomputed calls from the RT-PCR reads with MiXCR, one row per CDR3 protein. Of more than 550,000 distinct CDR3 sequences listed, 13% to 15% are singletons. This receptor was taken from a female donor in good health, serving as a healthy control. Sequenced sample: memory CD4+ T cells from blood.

As DNA, the CDR3 is TGTGCCAGCAGCCCCAATAGTTGGGACGATGAGCAGTTCTTC. Translating it yields CASSPNSWDDEQFF. The chain couples TRBV7-6 to TRBJ2-1, with D possibly called TRBD1 or TRBD2 (5 bases each). The CDR3 consists of 14 residues. Per the germline V gene, CDR1 is SGHVS and CDR2 is FNYEAQ. V gave up 5 bases and J gave up 8 bases, with 16 bases separating them.